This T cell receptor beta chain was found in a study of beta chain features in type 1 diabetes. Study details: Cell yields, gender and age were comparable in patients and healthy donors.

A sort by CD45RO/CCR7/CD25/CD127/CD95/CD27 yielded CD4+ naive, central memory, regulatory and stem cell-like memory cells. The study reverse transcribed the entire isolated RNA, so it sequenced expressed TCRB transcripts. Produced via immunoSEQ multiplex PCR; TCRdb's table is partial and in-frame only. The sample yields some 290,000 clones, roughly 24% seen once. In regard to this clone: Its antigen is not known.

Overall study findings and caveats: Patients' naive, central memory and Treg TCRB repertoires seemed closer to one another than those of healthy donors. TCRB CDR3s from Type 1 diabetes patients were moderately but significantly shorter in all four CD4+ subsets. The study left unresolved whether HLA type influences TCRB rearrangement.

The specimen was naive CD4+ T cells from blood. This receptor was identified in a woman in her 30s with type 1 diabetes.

The CDR3 sequence is CASSYSVGQGYEQYF. CDR3 sequence (DNA): TGTGCCAGCAGTTACTCGGTGGGACAGGGCTACGAGCAGTACTTC. The V and J genes are TRBV6-5 and TRBJ2-7, with TRBD1 matching over 9 bases. CDR3 length: 15 amino acids. Germline lookup yields CDR1 MNHEY and CDR2 SVGAGI. The trim removed 0 bases at V and 3 bases at J, leaving 3 bases unmatched.